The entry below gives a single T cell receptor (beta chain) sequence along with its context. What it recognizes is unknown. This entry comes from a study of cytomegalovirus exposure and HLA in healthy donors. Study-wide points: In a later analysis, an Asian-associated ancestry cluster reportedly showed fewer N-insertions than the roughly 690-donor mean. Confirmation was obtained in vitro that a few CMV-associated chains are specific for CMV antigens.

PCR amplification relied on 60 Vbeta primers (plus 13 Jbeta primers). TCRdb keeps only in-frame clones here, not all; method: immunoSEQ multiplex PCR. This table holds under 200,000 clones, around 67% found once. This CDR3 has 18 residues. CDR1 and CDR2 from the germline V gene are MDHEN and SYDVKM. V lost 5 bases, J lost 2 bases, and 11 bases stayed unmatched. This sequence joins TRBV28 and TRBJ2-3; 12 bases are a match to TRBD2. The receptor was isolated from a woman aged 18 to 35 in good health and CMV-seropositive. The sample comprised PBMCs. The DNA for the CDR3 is TGTGCCAGCAGTCCCCTCTGGACTAGCGGGACTTACACAGATACGCAGTATTTT. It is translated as CASSPLWTSGTYTDTQYF.